The entry below describes one T cell receptor (beta chain). Antigen specificity is unknown. This entry belongs to a study of cytomegalovirus exposure and HLA in healthy donors. The PCR employed 60 Vbeta primers together with 13 Jbeta primers. Original analysis: Around 9.9 million shared chains were among the roughly 78 million unique TCR beta chains that a later analysis counted. Using immunoSEQ multiplex PCR, the repertoire was profiled, and TCRdb retains in-frame clones only, with some absent. For V, J and clone size, that table is used; D and trimming come from the DNA. The profile shows 60,000 to 70,000 clones, 70% to 85% of them singletons. The CDR3 is 13 amino acids. The germline V and J ends were trimmed by 6 bases and 4 bases, with 12 bases remaining between them. Looked up from germline, CDR1 is MNHEY and CDR2 is SVGAGI. Study outcomes and limitations: A missense DCLRE1C variant was associated with V- and J-gene trimming of TCR beta chains in a later analysis, and an independent cohort replicated the association. Presence/absence analyses assumed roughly uniform sequencing depth across donors, which may not hold.

The rearrangement uses TRBV6-5 and TRBJ1-2, with D perhaps TRBD1 (5 bases). This sequence originates from a woman in her thirties in good health and CMV-seronegative. The sample was PBMCs. The CDR3 sequence is CASSPGGRYGYTF. CDR3 in DNA: TGTGCCAGCAGCCCGGGGGGTCGCTATGGCTACACCTTC.